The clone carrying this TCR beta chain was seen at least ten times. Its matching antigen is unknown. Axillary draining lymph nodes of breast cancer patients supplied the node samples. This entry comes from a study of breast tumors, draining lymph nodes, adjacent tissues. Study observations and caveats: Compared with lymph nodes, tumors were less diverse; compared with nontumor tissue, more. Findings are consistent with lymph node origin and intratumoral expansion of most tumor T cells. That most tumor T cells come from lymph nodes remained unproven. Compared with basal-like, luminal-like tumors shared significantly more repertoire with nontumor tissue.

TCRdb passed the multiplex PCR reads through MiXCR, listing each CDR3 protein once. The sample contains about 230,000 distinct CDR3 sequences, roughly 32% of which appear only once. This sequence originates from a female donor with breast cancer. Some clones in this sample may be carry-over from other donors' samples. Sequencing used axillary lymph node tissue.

The CDR3 DNA reads as TGTGCCAGCAGTCGGATAGGGACAGAAGGAAAGACCCAGTACTTC. This translates into CASSRIGTEGKTQYF. This chain uses TRBV7-9 with TRBJ2-5, with 7 bases fitting TRBD1. CDR1 is SEHNR and CDR2 is FQNEAQ in the germline V gene (reference sequence). The CDR3 runs 15 residues. The J segment lost 6 bases and the V segment lost 6 bases, leaving 13 bases of the junction unmatched.